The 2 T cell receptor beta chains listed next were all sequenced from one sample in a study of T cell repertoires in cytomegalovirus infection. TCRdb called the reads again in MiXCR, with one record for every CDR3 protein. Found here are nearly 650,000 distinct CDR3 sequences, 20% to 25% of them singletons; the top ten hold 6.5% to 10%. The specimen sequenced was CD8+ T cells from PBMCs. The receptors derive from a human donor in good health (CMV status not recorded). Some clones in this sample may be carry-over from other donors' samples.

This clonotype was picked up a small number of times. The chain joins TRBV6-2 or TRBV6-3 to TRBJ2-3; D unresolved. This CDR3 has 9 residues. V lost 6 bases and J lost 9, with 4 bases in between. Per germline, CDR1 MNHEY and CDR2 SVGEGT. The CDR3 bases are TGTGCCAGCAGGGGGACGCAGTATTTT. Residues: CASRGTQYF.

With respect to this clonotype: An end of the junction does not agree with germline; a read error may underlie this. For the CDR3, the DNA is TGTGTCAGCAGTTACGGGACAGGTTACGAGCAGTACTTC. This sequence encodes CVSSYGTGYEQYF. This chain uses TRBV6-8 with TRBJ2-7; 8 bases agree with TRBD1. Germline V lookup: CDR1 MNHGY, CDR2 SAAAGT. This CDR3 spans 13 amino acids.